This T cell receptor beta chain was captured by sequencing in a study of T cells in Graves' hyperthyroidism and ophthalmopathy. This CDR3 has 18 residues. Germline CDR1 is MNHNS and CDR2 is SASEGT. Germline trimming cut 7 bases from V and 0 bases from J; bases unmatched to any gene: 11. This clonotype was seen a few times. Researchers amplified the TCR beta CDR3 regions from RNA transcripts. TCR CDR3 regions were first amplified by RT-PCR with HTBI primers. TCRdb re-called the multiplex PCR reads with MiXCR, one entry per CDR3 protein. Here the sample spans hundreds of thousands of distinct CDR3 sequences, roughly 15% being singletons. Fresh peripheral blood, approximately 10 ml, yielded the PBMCs.

This receptor was obtained from a woman younger than 35 with Graves' hyperthyroidism. The chain joins TRBV6-1 to TRBJ2-6, with 8 bases fitting TRBD2. The sequenced sample consisted of blood. CDR3: CASTPPTSASSGANVLTF. The CDR3, as DNA: TGTGCCAGCACCCCGCCGACTAGCGCGAGCTCTGGGGCCAACGTCCTGACTTTC.